This TCR beta chain was captured by sequencing in a study of T cell responses to AZD1222 COVID-19 vaccine. Overall study findings and caveats: Spike-specific TCR breadth and depth grew following two AZD1222 doses. Within unmutated variant regions lay the reported targets of nearly half of spike-specific TCRs.

Clones were sequenced by immunoSEQ multiplex PCR, and TCRdb holds only the in-frame ones, with some missing. The table has 70,000 or so clones, around 87% seen once. About this clone: No antigen is known for it.

The ends lost 1 base at V and 1 base at J; junction bases unmatched: 6. Germline V gives CDR1 LGHDT, CDR2 YNNKEL (reference sequence). The CDR3 has 16 amino acids. The sequenced sample was peripheral blood, obtained on day 0 of AZD1222 vaccination. V gene TRBV3-1 (or the pseudogene TRBV3-2) combines with J gene TRBJ2-7, with TRBD2 matching 8 bases. The receptor's source is an adult in good health. CDR3 bases: TGTGCCAGCAGCCAAGTTGGAGCGGGGGTTTCCTACGAGCAGTACTTC. The encoded protein is CASSQVGAGVSYEQYF.